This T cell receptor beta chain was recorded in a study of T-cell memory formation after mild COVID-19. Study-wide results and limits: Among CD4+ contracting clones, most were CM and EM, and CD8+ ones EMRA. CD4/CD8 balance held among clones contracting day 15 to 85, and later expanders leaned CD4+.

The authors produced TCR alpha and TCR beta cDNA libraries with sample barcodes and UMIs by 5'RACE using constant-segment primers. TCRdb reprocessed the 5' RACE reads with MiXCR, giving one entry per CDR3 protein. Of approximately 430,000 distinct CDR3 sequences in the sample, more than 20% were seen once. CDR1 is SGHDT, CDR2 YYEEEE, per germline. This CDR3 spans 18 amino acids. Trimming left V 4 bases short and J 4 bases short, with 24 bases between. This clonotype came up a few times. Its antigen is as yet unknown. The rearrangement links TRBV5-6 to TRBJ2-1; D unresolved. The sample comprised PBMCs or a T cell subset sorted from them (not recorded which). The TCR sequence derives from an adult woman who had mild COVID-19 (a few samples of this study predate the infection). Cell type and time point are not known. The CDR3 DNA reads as TGTGCCAGCAGCACCCCCCGCGCGGACGGGTGGAGATACAATGAGCAGTTCTTC. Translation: CASSTPRADGWRYNEQFF.